The 25 T cell receptor beta chains listed next were all sequenced from one sample in a study of post-analysis software for immune sequencing data. Study-wide results and limits: Controls had lower frequencies than patients of a few TRBV segments, which included TRBV5-6, TRBV5-1 and TRBV20-1.

No antigens are known for them. Prepared libraries of TCR beta cDNA carried unique molecular identifiers. One entry per CDR3 protein, called by TCRdb with MiXCR from the PCR reads. Among about 760,000 distinct CDR3 sequences listed, 25% to 30% were seen once. Sequences were obtained from blood. The receptor source for this set is a girl between 10 and 17 years old with multiple sclerosis.

This sequence joins TRBV9 and TRBJ1-6, with D possibly TRBD1 on 6 matching bases. Per the germline V gene, CDR1 is SGDLS and CDR2 is YYNGEE. Trimming removed 3 bases from V and 7 bases from J, with 11 bases in between. The length of the CDR3 is 14 residues. CDR3 residues: CASSGGQPNSPLHF. The CDR3 region has the DNA TGTGCCAGCAGCGGAGGACAGCCAAATTCACCCCTCCACTTT. The whole variable domain, filled in from reference TRBV9 and TRBJ1-6, reads DSGVTQTPKHLITATGQRVTLRCSPRSGDLSVYWYQQSLDQGLQFLIQYYNGEERAKGNILERFSAQQFPDLHSELNLSSLELGDSALYFCASSGGQPNSPLHFGNGTRLTVT.

This clonotype was seen only a few times. CDR3 sequence: CSVELVYGYTF. In nucleotides, the CDR3 is TGCAGCGTTGAACTAGTCTATGGCTACACCTTC. J is TRBJ1-2 and V is TRBV29-1, with unresolved D. Trimming removed 2 bases from V and 4 bases from J, with 5 bases in between. The CDR3 contains 11 residues. Germline CDR1 is SQVTM and CDR2 is ANQGSEA.

This clonotype was seen only a few times. The chain links TRBV6-5 to TRBJ1-4; D is perhaps TRBD1 (5 bases). The CDR3 contains 17 residues. CDR1 is MNHEY, CDR2 SVGAGI, per germline. Deletions cut 0 bases from V and 4 bases from J, with 15 bases between. The CDR3 DNA reads as TGTGCCAGCAGTTACTCGTCCCCGGGGGGAAATAATGAAAAACTGTTTTTT. As protein: CASSYSSPGGNNEKLFF.

The rearrangement uses TRBV25-1 and TRBJ2-7; TRBD1 aligns across 7 bases. The CDR3 totals 14 residues. V shed 1 base and J 5 bases; nucleotides not matched to a gene: 5. CDR1 and CDR2 (germline): MGHDK, SYGVNS. CDR3 nucleotide sequence: TGTGCCAGCAGTGAATGGACAGGCCTAGACGAGCAGTACTTC. It yields the protein CASSEWTGLDEQYF.

This chain connects TRBV27 to TRBJ1-1; TRBD1 matches 9 bases. The CDR3 runs to 15 residues. Germline loops: CDR1 MNHEY, CDR2 SMNVEV (reference sequence). V dropped 5 bases and J dropped 7; count of bases not matched to a gene: 11. As DNA, the CDR3 is TGTGCCAGCAGTCCCCGGACAGGGGAAATCGGTGAAGCTTTCTTT. Translating it yields CASSPRTGEIGEAFF.

This clonotype has only a few counts. This chain links TRBV7-8 with TRBJ2-3, with 8 positions matching TRBD2. CDR1 and CDR2 (germline): SGHVS, FQNEAQ. CDR3 size: 14 residues. J was trimmed by 2 bases and V by 7 bases; bases with no gene match: 5. This CDR3 reads CASTVAGNTDTQYF. DNA of the CDR3: TGTGCCAGCACTGTAGCGGGGAACACAGATACGCAGTATTTT.

This chain links TRBV10-3 with TRBJ2-3; 8 nucleotides match TRBD1. This CDR3 is 16 amino acids long. Trimming cost V 2 bases and J 4 bases; bases outside gene matches: 8. Germline assignment: CDR1 ENHRY and CDR2 SYGVKD. The DNA for the CDR3 is TGTGCCATCAGTGAGCCCACCGGGACAGGTGCAGATACGCAGTATTTT. It is translated as CAISEPTGTGADTQYF.

This clonotype showed up just a few times. V and J are TRBV29-1 and TRBJ1-6; TRBD1 matches at 7 bases. Germline V lookup: CDR1 SQVTM, CDR2 ANQGSEA. CDR3 size: 13 residues. After removal of 4 bases from V and 9 bases from J, the junction contained 6 bases not matched to a gene. CDR3: CSVGGTAASPLHF. The CDR3 coding sequence is TGCAGCGTTGGGGGGACAGCCGCTTCACCCCTCCACTTT.

The chain carries TRBV28 and TRBJ2-5, with D perhaps TRBD2 (6 bases). The ends were cut back, 5 bases at V and 5 bases at J, with 15 bases in the middle. This CDR3 has 14 residues. CDR1 and CDR2 from the germline V gene are MDHEN and SYDVKM. The DNA of the CDR3 is TGTGCCAGCAGTAAAGCAGCGACTAGGGAGACCCAGTACTTC. Translation gives CASSKAATRETQYF.

The V call is TRBV20-1, the J call TRBJ2-7; 7 bases line up with TRBD2. CDR1 DFQATT and CDR2 SNEGSKA come from the germline V gene (reference sequence). CDR3 length equals 13 residues. The V and J ends lost 5 bases and 6 bases, in that order; junction bases with no gene match: 10. This chain's CDR3 is CSAGYRGVGEQYF. DNA for the CDR3: TGCAGTGCTGGGTACCGGGGGGTAGGCGAGCAGTACTTC.

The chain carries TRBV6-1 and TRBJ1-1; the D is unclear. The V gene's germline CDR1 is MNHNS and CDR2 SASEGT. V was shortened by 7 bases and J by 7 bases, with 13 bases between the two germline ends. The CDR3 runs 12 residues. This chain's CDR3 is CASTLWSYEAFF. The CDR3 DNA sequence: TGTGCCAGCACCCTATGGAGCTATGAAGCTTTCTTT.

This clonotype was counted only a few times. V usage is TRBV6-1 and J usage is TRBJ2-6; no definite D call. CDR1 and CDR2 from the germline V gene are MNHNS and SASEGT. This CDR3 spans 18 amino acids. Trimming took 1 base from V and 2 from J, leaving 15 bases between them. The CDR3 here is CASSEVAGRRAGANVLTF. CDR3 bases: TGTGCCAGCAGTGAAGTGGCAGGCCGACGGGCTGGGGCCAACGTCCTGACTTTC.

The gene calls are TRBV21-1 and TRBJ2-3; the D call of TRBD1 is as the table states it, not checked on the DNA. TRBV21-1 is annotated as a pseudogene. CDR3 length equals 17 residues. The CDR3 region has the DNA TGTGCCAGCAGCAAAAGAGATAGAACGGGGGCTGCAGATACGCAGTATTTT. It yields the protein CASSKRDRTGAADTQYF.

The chain employs TRBV15 and TRBJ1-6; 7 bases are a match to TRBD1. J gave up 6 bases and V 2 bases, and 7 bases lay outside the gene matches. The CDR3 length is 16 residues. Germline V CDR1 and CDR2: LNHNV, YYDKDF (reference sequence). The CDR3 sequence is CATSRTRTGPNSPLHF. Written as DNA, the CDR3 is TGTGCCACCAGCAGAACTCGGACAGGCCCTAATTCACCCCTCCACTTT.

The chain is built from TRBV7-2 and TRBJ2-1; possibly TRBD1 or TRBD2 for D (6 bases each). This CDR3 has 16 amino acids. CDR1 is SGHTA and CDR2 is FQGNSA in the germline V gene. With 2 bases removed from V and 2 bases from J, the gap between germline ends came to 13 bases. This chain's CDR3 is CASSLFTGGAYNEQFF. CDR3 sequence (DNA): TGTGCCAGCAGCTTATTTACCGGGGGCGCCTACAATGAGCAGTTCTTC.

The genes are TRBV4-3 and TRBJ2-7; D possibly corresponds to TRBD1 (6 bases). Trimming removed 3 bases at V and 0 bases at J, with 12 bases between. The CDR3 has 15 residues. The germline CDR1 and CDR2 sequences are LGHNA and YSLEER. The DNA for the CDR3 is TGCGCCAGCAGCCACGCTAGGGGGAGCTCCTACGAGCAGTACTTC. It yields the protein CASSHARGSSYEQYF.

V and J are TRBV20-1 and TRBJ1-1; TRBD1 matches 7 bases. Germline V gene lookup returns CDR1 DFQATT and CDR2 SNEGSKA (reference sequence). The CDR3 has 12 amino acids. V was clipped by 6 bases and J by 7 bases; unmatched bases: 8. The CDR3 sequence: CSAKRQGNEAFF. The CDR3 nucleotides are TGCAGTGCCAAGAGACAGGGTAATGAAGCTTTCTTT.

The chain couples TRBV5-5 to TRBJ1-4; D gene unclear. V gave up 2 bases and J gave up 7 bases, with 18 bases separating them. The CDR3 runs 16 residues. The V gene's germline CDR1 is SGHKS and CDR2 YYEKEE (reference sequence). The CDR3 spells CASSFRLTHAAEKLFF. The CDR3 DNA follows: TGTGCCAGCAGCTTCCGTTTGACTCACGCTGCTGAAAAACTGTTTTTT.

V is TRBV29-1 and J is TRBJ2-7, with 8 bases identical to TRBD2. Germline loops: CDR1 SQVTM, CDR2 ANQGSEA. The V and J ends lost 7 bases and 2 bases, in that order; junction bases with no gene match: 10. The CDR3 runs 14 residues. This CDR3 reads CSAEGGLDTYEQYF. The DNA for the CDR3 is TGCAGCGCCGAGGGGGGACTAGACACCTACGAGCAGTACTTC.

There are a few counts of this clonotype. V gene TRBV10-3 combines with J gene TRBJ2-3, with a weak D call TRBD2 (5 bases). V was clipped by 3 bases and J by 4 bases, with 8 bases between them. This CDR3 has 13 amino acids. CDR1 is ENHRY, CDR2 SYGVKD, per germline. The CDR3, as DNA: TGTGCCATCAGTGATAACGGGGCAGATACGCAGTATTTT. It encodes CAISDNGADTQYF.

This clonotype has more than one count but fewer than ten. The V call is TRBV28, the J call TRBJ2-5; weak D call: TRBD2 (5 bases). CDR1 MDHEN and CDR2 SYDVKM come from the germline V gene. Trimming pared 2 bases from V and 5 bases from J, leaving 12 bases between. CDR3 size: 14 residues. The CDR3, as DNA: TGTGCCAGCAGTTTACTCAGACCGGGGGAGACCCAGTACTTC. Translation: CASSLLRPGETQYF. The entire variable domain, with the rest obtained from reference TRBV28 and TRBJ2-5, is as follows: DVKVTQSSRYLVKRTGEKVFLECVQDMDHENMFWYRQDPGLGLRLIYFSYDVKMKEKGDIPEGYSVSREKKERFSLILESASTNQTSMYLCASSLLRPGETQYFGPGTRLLVL.

A few counts support this clonotype. The V call is TRBV7-8, the J call TRBJ1-5; tentative D call: TRBD1 (5 bases). Germline loops: CDR1 SGHVS, CDR2 FQNEAQ. V was pared by 1 base and J by 4 bases, with 11 bases between. The CDR3 totals 15 residues. CDR3 DNA: TGTGCCAGCAGCTTAGTTGGGACGGCGAATCAGCCCCAGCATTTT. Residues: CASSLVGTANQPQHF.

This clonotype turned up a few times. The V gene is TRBV7-2, the J gene TRBJ1-2; D remains unclear. This CDR3 is 12 amino acids long. V lost 0 bases, J lost 9 bases, and 8 bases lay in between. The germline CDR1 and CDR2 sequences are SGHTA and FQGNSA. CDR3 bases: TGTGCCAGCAGCTTAGCGTCCGGAAGCTACACCTTC. Residues: CASSLASGSYTF.

This clonotype was seen a handful of times. V and J are TRBV12-5 and TRBJ2-1, with D perhaps matching TRBD1 or TRBD2 (5 bases each). Looked up from germline, CDR1 is LGHNT and CDR2 is FRNRAP. V lost 9 bases and J lost 2, with 17 bases in between. The CDR3 runs to 15 residues. The CDR3 region has the DNA TGTGCTAGCGGGCCCGGGGCGGGTACCTACAATGAGCAGTTCTTC. Its translation is CASGPGAGTYNEQFF.

The table lists this clonotype with many counts. This sequence joins TRBV10-3 and TRBJ2-7, with 8 bases matching TRBD1. The CDR3 is made up of 14 amino acids. J was trimmed by 1 base and V by 6 bases; bases with no gene match: 5. Germline CDR1 ENHRY, CDR2 SYGVKD. The CDR3 sequence is CAISDRGQSYEQYF. The CDR3, as DNA: TGTGCCATCAGCGACAGGGGACAATCCTACGAGCAGTACTTC.